This T cell receptor beta chain was identified in a study of blood T cell repertoires in COVID-19 (dated by TCRdb to 2020 to 2021). Looking at the study overall: Collaborator samples came from the United States, Italy and Spain and covered acute and convalescent phases of COVID-19. The material from the prospective study consisted of cDNA or gDNA derived from T cells, B-cell-depleted T cells, or PBMCs. The dataset comprised deeply sampled blood TCRbeta repertoires from subjects exposed to, actively infected with, or recovered from COVID-19. The repertoires were released in a freely available public database meant as a resource for research on the immune response to SARS-CoV-2. Samples came from the ongoing ImmuneRACE study (first 160 participants) plus 1,254 subjects from 6 global collaborators. Sample metadata almost always included a de-identified subject ID, COVID-19 status, age in years and sex. Where HLA class I and class II types were available, the types were taken from metadata supplied by the sample provider, not from assay-based typing.

TCRbeta CDR3 regions were amplified from genomic DNA by means of the immunoSEQ Assay, a bias-controlled multiplex PCR. In the authors' own workflow: The number of nucleated cells in each sample was estimated from the amplification of reference gene primers within the assay. Sequence reads were collapsed and filtered to measure the absolute abundance of every unique TCRbeta CDR3 rearrangement. For each sample, productive Simpson clonality was calculated by taking the square root of Simpson's diversity index across productive rearrangements. TCRdb took this table from immuneACCESS and kept in-frame rearrangements with V and J called. Such tables lack part of the clones; where checked against another copy, unresolved V genes explain under half of the gap, and the rest is unexplained. That table gives V, J and clone size, and the DNA gave D and trimming. The table for this sample lists about 150,000 clones; around 82% of them were counted only once. The ten most abundant clones make up approximately 7% of the sample.

Here is what the overall study found, with its caveats: How much clinical and demographic metadata was included differed by source and by participant, and the metadata was provided uncurated.

On this clone: Its antigen is not yet known. Base qualities are missing; no much larger clone stands one base away.

One collaborating source in Seattle enrolled patients during active infection and followed them longitudinally through the course of disease. Each collaborating institution followed its own protocols to collect whole blood in K2EDTA tubes. Collaborator samples were shipped for TCRbeta analysis as frozen whole blood, isolated PBMCs, or DNA extracted from either sample type. The germline V gene supplies CDR1 MDHEN and CDR2 SYDVKM. Compared with germline, V lacks 5 bases and J lacks 8 bases; bases without a gene match: 8. Including the terminal cysteine and phenylalanine, the CDR3 comprises 15 residues. Only CDR3 DNA remains: 45 bases, in frame from the first base.

This receptor was obtained from a man at least 80 years old with COVID-19, enrolled during active disease. The receptor chain draws on TRBV28 and TRBJ1-4; 10 central nucleotides agree with TRBD1. The source material was peripheral blood. For the CDR3, the sequence is CASSPPGQGWEKLFF. Read as DNA, the sequence is TGTGCCAGCAGTCCCCCGGGACAGGGGTGGGAAAAACTGTTTTTT. The reference TRBV28 and TRBJ1-4 proteins fill in what lies around the CDR3, so the full variable domain reads DVKVTQSSRYLVKRTGEKVFLECVQDMDHENMFWYRQDPGLGLRLIYFSYDVKMKEKGDIPEGYSVSREKKERFSLILESASTNQTSMYLCASSPPGQGWEKLFFGSGTQLSVL.